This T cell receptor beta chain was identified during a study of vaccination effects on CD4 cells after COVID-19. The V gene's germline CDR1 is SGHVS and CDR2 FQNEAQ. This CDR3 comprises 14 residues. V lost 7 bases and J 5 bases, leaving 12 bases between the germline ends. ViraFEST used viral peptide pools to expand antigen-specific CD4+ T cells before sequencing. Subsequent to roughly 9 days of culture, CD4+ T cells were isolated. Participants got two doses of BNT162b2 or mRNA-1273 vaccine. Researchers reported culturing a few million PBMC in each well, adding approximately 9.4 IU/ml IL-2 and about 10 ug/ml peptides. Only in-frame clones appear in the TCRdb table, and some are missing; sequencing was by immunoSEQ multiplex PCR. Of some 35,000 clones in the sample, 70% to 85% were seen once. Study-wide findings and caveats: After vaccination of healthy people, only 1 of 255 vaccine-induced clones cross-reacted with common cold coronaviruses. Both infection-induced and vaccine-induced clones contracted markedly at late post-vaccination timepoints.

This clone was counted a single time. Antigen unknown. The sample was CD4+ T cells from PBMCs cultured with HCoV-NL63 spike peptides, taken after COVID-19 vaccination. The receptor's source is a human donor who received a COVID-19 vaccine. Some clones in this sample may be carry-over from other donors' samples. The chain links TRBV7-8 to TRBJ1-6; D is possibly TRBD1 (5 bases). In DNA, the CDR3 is TGTGCCAGCACTCCCGGGACTAATAATTCACCCCTCCACTTT. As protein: CASTPGTNNSPLHF.